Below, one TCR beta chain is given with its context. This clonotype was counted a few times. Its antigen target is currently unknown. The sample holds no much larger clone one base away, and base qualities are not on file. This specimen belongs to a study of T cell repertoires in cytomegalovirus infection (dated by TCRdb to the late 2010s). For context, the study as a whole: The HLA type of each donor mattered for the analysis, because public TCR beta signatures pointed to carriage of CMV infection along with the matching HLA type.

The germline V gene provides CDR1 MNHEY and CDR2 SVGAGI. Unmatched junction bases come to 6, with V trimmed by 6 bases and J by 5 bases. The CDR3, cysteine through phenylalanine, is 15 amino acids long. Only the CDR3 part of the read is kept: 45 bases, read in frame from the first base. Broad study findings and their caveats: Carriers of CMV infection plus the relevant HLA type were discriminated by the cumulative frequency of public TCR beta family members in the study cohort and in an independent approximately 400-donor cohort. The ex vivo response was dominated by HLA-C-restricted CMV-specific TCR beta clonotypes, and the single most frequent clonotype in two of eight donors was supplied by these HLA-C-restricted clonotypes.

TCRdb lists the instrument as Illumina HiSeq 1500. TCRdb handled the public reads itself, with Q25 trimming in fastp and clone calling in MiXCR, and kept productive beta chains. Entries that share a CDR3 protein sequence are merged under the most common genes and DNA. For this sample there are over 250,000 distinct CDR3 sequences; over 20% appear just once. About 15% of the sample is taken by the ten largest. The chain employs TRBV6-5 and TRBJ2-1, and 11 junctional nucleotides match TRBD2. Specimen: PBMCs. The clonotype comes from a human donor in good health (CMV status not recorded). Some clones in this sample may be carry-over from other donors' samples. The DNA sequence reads TGTGCCAGCAGAAGAGTAGCGGGAGGGGACAATGAGCAGTTCTTC. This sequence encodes CASRRVAGGDNEQFF.